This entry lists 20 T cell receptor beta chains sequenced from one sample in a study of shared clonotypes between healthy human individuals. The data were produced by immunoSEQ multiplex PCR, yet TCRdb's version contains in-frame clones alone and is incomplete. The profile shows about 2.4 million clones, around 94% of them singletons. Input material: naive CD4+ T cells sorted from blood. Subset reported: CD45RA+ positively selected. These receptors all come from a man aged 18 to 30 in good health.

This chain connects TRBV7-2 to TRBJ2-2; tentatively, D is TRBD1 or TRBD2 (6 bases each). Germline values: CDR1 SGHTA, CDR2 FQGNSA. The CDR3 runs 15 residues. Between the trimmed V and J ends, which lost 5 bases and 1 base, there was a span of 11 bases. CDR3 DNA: TGTGCCAGCAGCCAGGGGCGGGAGAACACCGGGGAGCTGTTTTTT. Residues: CASSQGRENTGELFF.

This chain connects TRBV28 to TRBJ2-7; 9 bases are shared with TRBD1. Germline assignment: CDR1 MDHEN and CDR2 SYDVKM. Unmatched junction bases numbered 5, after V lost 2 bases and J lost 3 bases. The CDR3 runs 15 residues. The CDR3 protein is CASSLGGTGNYEQYF. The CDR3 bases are TGTGCCAGCAGTTTAGGGGGGACAGGGAACTACGAGCAGTACTTC.

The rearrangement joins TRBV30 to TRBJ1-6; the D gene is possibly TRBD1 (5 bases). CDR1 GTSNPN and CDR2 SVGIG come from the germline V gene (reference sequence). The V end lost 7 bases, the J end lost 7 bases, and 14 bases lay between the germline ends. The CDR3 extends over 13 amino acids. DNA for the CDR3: TGTGCCTACTCGCGGCAGGGCAATTCACCCCTCCACTTT. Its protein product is CAYSRQGNSPLHF.

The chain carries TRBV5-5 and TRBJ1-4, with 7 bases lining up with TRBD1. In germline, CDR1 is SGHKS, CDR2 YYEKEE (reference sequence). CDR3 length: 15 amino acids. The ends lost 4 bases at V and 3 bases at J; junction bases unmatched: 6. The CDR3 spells CASSVTGLPNEKLFF. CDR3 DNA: TGTGCCAGCAGCGTGACAGGGTTGCCTAATGAAAAACTGTTTTTT.

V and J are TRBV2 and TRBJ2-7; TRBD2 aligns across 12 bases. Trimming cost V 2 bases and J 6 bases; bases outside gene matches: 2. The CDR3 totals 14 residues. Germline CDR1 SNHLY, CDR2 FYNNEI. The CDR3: CASSELAGGAEQYF. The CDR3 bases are TGTGCCAGCAGTGAACTAGCGGGAGGGGCCGAGCAGTACTTC.

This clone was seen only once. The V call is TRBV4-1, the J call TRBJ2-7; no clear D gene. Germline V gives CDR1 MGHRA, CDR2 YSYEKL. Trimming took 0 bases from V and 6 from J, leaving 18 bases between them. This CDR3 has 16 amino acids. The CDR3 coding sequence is TGCGCCAGCAGCCAAGATGCTGGCCCGGGCTGGTCCGAGCAGTACTTC. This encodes CASSQDAGPGWSEQYF.

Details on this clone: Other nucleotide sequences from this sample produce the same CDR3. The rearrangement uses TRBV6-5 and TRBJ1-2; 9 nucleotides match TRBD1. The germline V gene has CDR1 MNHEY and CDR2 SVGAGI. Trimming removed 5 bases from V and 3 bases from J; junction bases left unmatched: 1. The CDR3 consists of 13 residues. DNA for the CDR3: TGTGCCAGCAGTAGACAGGGGGACTATGGCTACACCTTC. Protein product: CASSRQGDYGYTF.

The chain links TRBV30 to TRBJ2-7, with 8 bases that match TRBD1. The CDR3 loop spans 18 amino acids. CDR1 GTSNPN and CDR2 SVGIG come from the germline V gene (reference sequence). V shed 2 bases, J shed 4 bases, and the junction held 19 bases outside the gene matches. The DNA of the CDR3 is TGTGCCTGGAGTCCCCGACCTCCTTGGACAGGGAACGTGTACGAGCAGTACTTC. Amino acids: CAWSPRPPWTGNVYEQYF.

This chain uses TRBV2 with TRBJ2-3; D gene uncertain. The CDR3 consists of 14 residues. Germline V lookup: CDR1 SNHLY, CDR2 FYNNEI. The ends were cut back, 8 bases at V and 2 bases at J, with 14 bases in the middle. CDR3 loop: CASGGASITDTQYF. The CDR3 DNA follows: TGTGCCAGCGGTGGAGCTTCGATCACAGATACGCAGTATTTT.

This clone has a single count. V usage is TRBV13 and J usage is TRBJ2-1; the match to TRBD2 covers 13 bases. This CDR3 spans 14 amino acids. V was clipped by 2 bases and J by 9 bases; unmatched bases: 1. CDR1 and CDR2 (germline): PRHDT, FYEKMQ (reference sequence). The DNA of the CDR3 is TGTGCCAGCAGCTTAAGACTAGCGGGAGGTGAGCAGTTCTTC. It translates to CASSLRLAGGEQFF.

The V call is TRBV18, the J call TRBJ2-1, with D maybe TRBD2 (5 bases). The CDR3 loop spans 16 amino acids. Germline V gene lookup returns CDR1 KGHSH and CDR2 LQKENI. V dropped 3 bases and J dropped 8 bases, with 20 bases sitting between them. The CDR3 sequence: CASSPMTHPRGDEQFF. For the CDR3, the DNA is TGTGCCAGCTCACCGATGACCCACCCACGGGGTGATGAGCAGTTCTTC.

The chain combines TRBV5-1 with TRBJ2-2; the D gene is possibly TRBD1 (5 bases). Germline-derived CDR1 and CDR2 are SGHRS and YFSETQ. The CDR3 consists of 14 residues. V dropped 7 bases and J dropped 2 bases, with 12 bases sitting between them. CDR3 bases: TGCGCCAGCTGCCGGACACTTAACACCGGGGAGCTGTTTTTT. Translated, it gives CASCRTLNTGELFF.

CDR3 region: CASSPGNSGNTIYF. CDR3 coding DNA: TGTGCCAGTAGTCCGGGAAACTCTGGAAACACCATATATTTT. This rearrangement joins TRBV19 to TRBJ1-3; D gene ambiguous. The V and J ends lost 5 bases and 0 bases respectively, with 8 bases between them. The CDR3 spans 14 residues. Looked up from germline, CDR1 is LNHDA and CDR2 is SQIVND (reference sequence).

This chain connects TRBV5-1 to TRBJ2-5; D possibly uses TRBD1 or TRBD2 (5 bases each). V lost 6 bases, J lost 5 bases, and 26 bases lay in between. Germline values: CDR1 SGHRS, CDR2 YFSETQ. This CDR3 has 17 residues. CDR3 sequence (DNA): TGCGCCAGCACCGCCAACGTGAATCGACAGCGAGGGGAGACCCAGTACTTC. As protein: CASTANVNRQRGETQYF.

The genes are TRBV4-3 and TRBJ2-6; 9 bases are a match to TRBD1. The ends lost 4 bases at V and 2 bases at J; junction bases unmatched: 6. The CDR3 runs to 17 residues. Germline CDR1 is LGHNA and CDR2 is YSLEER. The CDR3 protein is CASSLRDRVPGANVLTF. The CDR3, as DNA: TGCGCCAGCAGCCTCCGGGACAGGGTCCCTGGGGCCAACGTCCTGACTTTC.

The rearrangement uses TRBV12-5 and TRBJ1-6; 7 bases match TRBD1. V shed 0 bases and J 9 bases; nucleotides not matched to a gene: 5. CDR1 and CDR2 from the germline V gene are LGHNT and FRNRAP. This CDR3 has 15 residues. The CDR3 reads CASGLVTGVSSPLHF. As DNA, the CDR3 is TGTGCTAGTGGTTTGGTAACAGGGGTTAGTTCACCCCTCCACTTT.

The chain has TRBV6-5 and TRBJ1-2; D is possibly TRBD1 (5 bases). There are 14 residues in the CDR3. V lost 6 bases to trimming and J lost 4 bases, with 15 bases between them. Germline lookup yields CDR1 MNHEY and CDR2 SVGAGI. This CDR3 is CASRSPGTPYGYTF. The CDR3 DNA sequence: TGTGCCAGCAGATCCCCGGGGACTCCCTATGGCTACACCTTC.

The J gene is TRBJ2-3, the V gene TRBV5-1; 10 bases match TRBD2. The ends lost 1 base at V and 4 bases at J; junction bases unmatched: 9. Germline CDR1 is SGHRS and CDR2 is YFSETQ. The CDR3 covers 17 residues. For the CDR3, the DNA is TGCGCCAGCAGCTTGACCCTGCTAGCGGGGGCGGCAGATACGCAGTATTTT. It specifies CASSLTLLAGAADTQYF. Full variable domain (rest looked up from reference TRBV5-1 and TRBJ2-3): KAGVTQTPRYLIKTRGQQVTLSCSPISGHRSVSWYQQTPGQGLQFLFEYFSETQRNKGNFPGRFSGRQFSNSRSEMNVSTLELGDSALYLCASSLTLLAGAADTQYFGPGTRLTVL.

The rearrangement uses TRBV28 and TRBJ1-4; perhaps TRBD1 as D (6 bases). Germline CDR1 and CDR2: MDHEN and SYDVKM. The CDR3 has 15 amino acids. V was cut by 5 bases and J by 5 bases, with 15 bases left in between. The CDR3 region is CASSTDSLGNEKLFF. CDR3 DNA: TGTGCCAGCAGTACGGACAGTCTGGGGAATGAAAAACTGTTTTTT.

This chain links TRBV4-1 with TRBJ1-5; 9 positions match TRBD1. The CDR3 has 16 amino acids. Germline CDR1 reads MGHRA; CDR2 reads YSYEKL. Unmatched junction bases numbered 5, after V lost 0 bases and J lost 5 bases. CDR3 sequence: CASSQEGQGRYQPQHF. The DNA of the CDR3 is TGCGCCAGCAGCCAAGAAGGACAGGGGAGGTATCAGCCCCAGCATTTT.